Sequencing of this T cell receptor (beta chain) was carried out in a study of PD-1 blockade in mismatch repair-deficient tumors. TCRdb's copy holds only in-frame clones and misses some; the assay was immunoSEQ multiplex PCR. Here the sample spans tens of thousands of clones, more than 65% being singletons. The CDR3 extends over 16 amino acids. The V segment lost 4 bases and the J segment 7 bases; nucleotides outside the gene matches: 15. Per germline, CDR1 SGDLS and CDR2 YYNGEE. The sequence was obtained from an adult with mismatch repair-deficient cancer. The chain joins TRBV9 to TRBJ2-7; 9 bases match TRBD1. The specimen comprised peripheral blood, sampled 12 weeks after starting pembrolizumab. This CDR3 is CASSPLGGQGLREQYF. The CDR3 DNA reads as TGTGCCAGCAGCCCCCTCGGGGGACAGGGCTTGCGGGAGCAGTACTTC.